This TCR beta chain was sequenced for a study of blood T cell repertoires in COVID-19. Whole-study context: In each case, the material was cDNA or gDNA derived from T cells, B-cell-depleted T cells, or PBMCs.

In the original analysis: Amplification of reference gene primers was used by the study to estimate nucleated cell counts. Data came from immunoSEQ multiplex PCR; TCRdb stores just in-frame clones and leaves some out. V and J calls and clone size follow that table, whereas D and trimming were derived from the DNA. The sample holds 250,000 or so clones, more than 75% seen once. Trimming pared 9 bases from V and 0 bases from J, leaving 9 bases between. The germline V gene has CDR1 LNHDA and CDR2 SQIVND (reference sequence). The CDR3 spans 13 residues. V gene TRBV19 combines with J gene TRBJ2-4; tentatively, D is TRBD1 (6 bases). The TCR originated in a middle-aged man with active or convalescent COVID-19. Sequencing input: peripheral blood. CDR3 sequence reads: CASRDKAKNIQYF. CDR3 in DNA: TGTGCCAGCCGGGACAAAGCCAAAAACATTCAGTACTTC.